These 32 T cell receptor beta chains came from one sample sequenced in a study of blood T cell repertoires in COVID-19. Assay used: immunoSEQ multiplex PCR; TCRdb lists only in-frame clones, some missing. Here the sample spans fewer than 250,000 clones, 86% being singletons. What was sequenced was PBMCs or T cells enriched from blood (not recorded which). Receptors originate from a woman in her 40s in a cohort exposed to, infected with or recovered from COVID-19 (not recorded which).

The chain links TRBV19 to TRBJ2-5; 9 bases are shared with TRBD1. V lost 6 bases and J lost 5; bases outside the gene matches: 10. The length of the CDR3 is 15 residues. Germline V gene data show CDR1 as LNHDA and CDR2 as SQIVND (reference sequence). The CDR3 spells CASRRTQGAVETQYF. The CDR3 coding sequence is TGTGCCAGTAGGAGAACACAGGGGGCTGTTGAGACCCAGTACTTC.

The gene calls are TRBV11-3 and TRBJ1-2; 8 bases map to TRBD1. Germline V gene data show CDR1 as SGHNT and CDR2 as YENEEA. This CDR3 is built from 13 residues. V lost 5 bases, J lost 8 bases, and 7 bases stayed unmatched. CDR3 coding DNA: TGTGCCAGCAGCCCAGGGGGCGTCTACGGCTACACCTTC. The encoded protein is CASSPGGVYGYTF.

The rearrangement joins TRBV28 to TRBJ2-5, with 10 bases matching TRBD1. Trimming cost V 7 bases and J 4 bases; bases outside gene matches: 9. Germline loops: CDR1 MDHEN, CDR2 SYDVKM. The CDR3 consists of 15 residues. The CDR3 nucleotides are TGTGCCAGCACCGGACGGACAGGGGGAGGAGAGACCCAGTACTTC. It is translated as CASTGRTGGGETQYF.

This chain joins TRBV5-4 and TRBJ1-1; 8 bases map to TRBD1. The V segment lost 0 bases and the J segment 5 bases; nucleotides outside the gene matches: 3. CDR1 SGHNT and CDR2 YYREEE come from the germline V gene (reference sequence). CDR3 length: 14 residues. CDR3 region: CASSLGTGPTEAFF. The DNA of the CDR3 is TGTGCCAGCAGCTTGGGGACAGGGCCTACTGAAGCTTTCTTT.

The chain is built from TRBV2 and TRBJ1-5; TRBD1 aligns across 7 bases. V shed 4 bases, J shed 2 bases, and the junction held 8 bases outside the gene matches. This CDR3 spans 16 amino acids. CDR1 SNHLY and CDR2 FYNNEI come from the germline V gene. CDR3 sequence reads: CASSVGRGQRNQPQHF. The CDR3 DNA reads TGTGCCAGCAGTGTCGGGAGGGGACAGCGCAATCAGCCCCAGCATTTT.

The gene calls are TRBV19 and TRBJ1-2; TRBD1 might be the D (6 bases). This CDR3 comprises 16 residues. Germline lookup yields CDR1 LNHDA and CDR2 SQIVND (reference sequence). The V and J ends lost 1 base and 5 bases respectively, with 17 bases between them. In DNA, the CDR3 is TGTGCCAGTAGTATAGGGGAGAGCGGGGGCCCATATGGCTACACCTTC. Protein product: CASSIGESGGPYGYTF.

This clone was counted once. The J gene is TRBJ2-7, the V gene TRBV6-5; D is undetermined. With 6 bases removed from V and 0 bases from J, the gap between germline ends came to 9 bases. This CDR3 region has 13 residues. The germline V gene encodes CDR1 MNHEY and CDR2 SVGAGI. CDR3 protein: CASRGARSYEQYF. Written as DNA, the CDR3 is TGTGCCAGCAGGGGCGCACGCTCCTACGAGCAGTACTTC.

The chain uses TRBV7-9 and TRBJ1-5; unclear D gene. Trimming removed 6 bases from V and 0 bases from J, with 9 bases in between. This CDR3 has 14 residues. CDR1 is SEHNR and CDR2 is FQNEAQ in the germline V gene (reference sequence). CDR3 amino acids: CASSHTSSNQPQHF. CDR3 nucleotides: TGTGCCAGCAGTCACACATCTAGCAATCAGCCCCAGCATTTT.

The chain has TRBV9 and TRBJ1-2; D is possibly TRBD1 (5 bases). CDR1 is SGDLS and CDR2 is YYNGEE in the germline V gene. V was pared by 0 bases and J by 1 base, with 13 bases between. This CDR3 comprises 16 residues. For the CDR3, the DNA is TGTGCCAGCAGCGTAGAGGGACTGGCGGTTAACTATGGCTACACCTTC. Its protein product is CASSVEGLAVNYGYTF.

This clone came up once. The rearrangement joins TRBV5-1 to TRBJ2-1; D is perhaps TRBD2 (7 bases). Germline V gene sequence: CDR1 SGHRS, CDR2 YFSETQ. V was clipped by 4 bases and J by 8 bases, with 19 bases between them. This CDR3 contains 15 residues. The CDR3 loop reads CASSGTGGQGHEQFF. The CDR3 DNA reads TGCGCCAGCAGCGGAACGGGGGGCCAGGGGCATGAGCAGTTCTTC.

The CDR3 sequence: CASSQGFEIGGEKLFF. CDR3 nucleotides: TGTGCCAGCAGCCAAGGATTCGAGATAGGGGGTGAAAAACTGTTTTTT. V gene TRBV3-1 (or the pseudogene TRBV3-2) combines with J gene TRBJ1-4; D possibly corresponds to TRBD1 (6 bases). Deletions cut 1 base from V and 7 bases from J, with 16 bases between. The CDR3 consists of 16 residues. Germline V gene lookup returns CDR1 LGHDT and CDR2 YNNKEL (reference sequence).

The chain recombines TRBV11-2 with TRBJ2-3; TRBD2 might be the D (5 bases). Trimming took 2 bases from V and 0 from J, leaving 9 bases between them. The CDR3 spans 15 residues. Germline V CDR1 and CDR2: SGHAT, FQNNGV. The CDR3 loop reads CASSLRRTSTDTQYF. CDR3 DNA: TGTGCCAGCAGCTTAAGGAGGACTAGCACAGATACGCAGTATTTT.

This clone appeared a few times. The rearrangement uses TRBV19 and TRBJ2-4, with a possible D match to TRBD2 (5 bases). V lost 3 bases and J 5 bases, leaving 8 bases between the germline ends. Looked up from germline, CDR1 is LNHDA and CDR2 is SQIVND (reference sequence). This CDR3 contains 13 residues. CDR3: CASSILGENIQYF. The DNA for the CDR3 is TGTGCCAGTAGTATTCTGGGAGAAAACATTCAGTACTTC.

This chain connects TRBV6-5 to TRBJ1-1; possibly TRBD1 for D (5 bases). Germline CDR1 reads MNHEY; CDR2 reads SVGAGI. With 0 bases removed from V and 7 bases from J, the gap between germline ends came to 9 bases. The CDR3 is 13 amino acids. CDR3 sequence reads: CASSYSRQSEAFF. The CDR3 nucleotides read TGTGCCAGCAGTTACTCCAGACAGAGTGAAGCTTTCTTT.

The chain recombines TRBV9 with TRBJ1-6; TRBD1 might be the D (5 bases). The CDR3 runs to 12 residues. V dropped 4 bases and J dropped 13 bases, with 12 bases sitting between them. Germline V gene sequence: CDR1 SGDLS, CDR2 YYNGEE. The CDR3 is CASSPGSRPLHF. DNA of the CDR3: TGTGCCAGCAGCCCAGGGTCCCGGCCCCTCCACTTT.

The rearrangement links TRBV2 to TRBJ1-3; D is unclear. The CDR3 has 16 residues. V lost 7 bases to trimming and J lost 0 bases, with 16 bases between them. CDR1 is SNHLY, CDR2 FYNNEI, per germline. The chain's CDR3 is CASTLSRAISGNTIYF. The DNA for the CDR3 is TGTGCCAGCACCCTATCGCGAGCAATCTCTGGAAACACCATATATTTT.

The chain uses TRBV5-4 and TRBJ1-5; D is uncertain. From germline, CDR1 is SGHNT and CDR2 YYREEE (reference sequence). The CDR3 spans 13 residues. V was clipped by 0 bases and J by 9 bases, with 10 bases between them. CDR3 sequence reads: CASSLDGTGPQHF. The CDR3 nucleotides are TGTGCCAGCAGCTTGGACGGCACGGGGCCCCAGCATTTT.

This clone occurred once. The chain couples TRBV27 to TRBJ2-5; 11 bases match TRBD2. V dropped 3 bases and J dropped 1; count of bases not matched to a gene: 1. The CDR3 spans 15 residues. The germline CDR1 and CDR2 sequences are MNHEY and SMNVEV (reference sequence). As DNA, the CDR3 is TGTGCCAGCAGTTTTCTAGCGGGAGGCCAAGAGACCCAGTACTTC. This encodes CASSFLAGGQETQYF.

The rearrangement joins TRBV4-3 to TRBJ2-7; TRBD2 is a possible D gene (6 bases). Trimming cost V 1 base and J 4 bases, with 11 bases left between them. In germline, CDR1 is LGHNA, CDR2 YSLEER. The CDR3 runs 14 residues. The CDR3 loop is CASSQGVGGYEQYF. DNA of the CDR3: TGCGCCAGCAGCCAAGGGGTGGGAGGTTACGAGCAGTACTTC.

The rearrangement joins TRBV6-5 to TRBJ1-1; D uncertain. CDR3 size: 12 residues. Trimming removed 4 bases from V and 7 bases from J, with 10 bases in between. CDR1 is MNHEY, CDR2 SVGAGI, per germline. The CDR3, as DNA: TGTGCCAGCAGTTCTTCCCCGGGTGAAGCTTTCTTT. It encodes CASSSSPGEAFF.

The V and J genes are TRBV2 and TRBJ2-3; unclear D gene. The germline V and J ends were trimmed by 4 bases and 0 bases, with 11 bases remaining between them. The germline V gene has CDR1 SNHLY and CDR2 FYNNEI. This CDR3 is 15 amino acids long. CDR3 sequence reads: CASSGLSSSTDTQYF. CDR3 coding DNA: TGTGCCAGCAGTGGTCTATCGTCTAGCACAGATACGCAGTATTTT.

This rearrangement joins TRBV15 to TRBJ1-2; TRBD1 matches 8 bases. Germline V gives CDR1 LNHNV, CDR2 YYDKDF (reference sequence). The ends lost 3 bases at V and 3 bases at J; junction bases unmatched: 3. The CDR3 consists of 14 residues. The CDR3 region is CATSRTGVHYGYTF. The DNA for the CDR3 is TGTGCCACCAGCAGGACAGGGGTTCACTATGGCTACACCTTC.

The chain combines TRBV10-3 with TRBJ1-3; D is perhaps TRBD1 (6 bases). The CDR3 is 15 residues long. CDR1 is ENHRY, CDR2 SYGVKD, per germline. The V and J ends lost 3 bases and 3 bases respectively, with 12 bases between them. DNA of the CDR3: TGTGCCATCAGTGACGTACAGGGCGTTGGAAACACCATATATTTT. Translating gives CAISDVQGVGNTIYF.

V is TRBV19 and J is TRBJ2-5, with TRBD1 matching 7 bases. Germline CDR1 LNHDA, CDR2 SQIVND (reference sequence). J gave up 6 bases and V 5 bases, and 12 bases lay outside the gene matches. The CDR3 runs 15 residues. CDR3 in DNA: TGTGCCAGTAGTGTCCATTCGGGACAGCGGAAGACCCAGTACTTC. Translated: CASSVHSGQRKTQYF. Full variable domain (remainder filled in from reference TRBV19 and TRBJ2-5): DGGITQSPKYLFRKEGQNVTLSCEQNLNHDAMYWYRQDPGQGLRLIYYSQIVNDFQKGDIAEGYSVSREKKESFPLTVTSAQKNPTAFYLCASSVHSGQRKTQYFGPGTRLLVL.

The rearrangement joins TRBV5-1 to TRBJ1-4; 8 nucleotides agree with TRBD1. The CDR3 is 14 amino acids. Trimming at V came to 3 bases and at J to 8 bases, leaving 6 bases not matched to a gene. The germline V gene encodes CDR1 SGHRS and CDR2 YFSETQ. Written as DNA, the CDR3 is TGCGCCAGCAGCTGGACGACAGGGGCGGAAAAACTGTTTTTT. This sequence encodes CASSWTTGAEKLFF.

The rearrangement joins TRBV11-2 to TRBJ1-2; D is perhaps TRBD1 (6 bases). Trimming shortened V by 2 bases and J by 4 bases, and 8 bases separated the two germline ends. This CDR3 has 13 amino acids. Per germline, CDR1 SGHAT and CDR2 FQNNGV. CDR3 coding DNA: TGTGCCAGCAGCTTAAGGGGGGGCTATGGCTACACCTTC. Residues: CASSLRGGYGYTF.

This sequence joins TRBV2 and TRBJ1-2, with D unresolved. CDR1 is SNHLY and CDR2 is FYNNEI in the germline V gene. This CDR3 contains 15 residues. V gave up 4 bases and J gave up 0 bases, with 12 bases separating them. CDR3 bases: TGTGCCAGCAGTGTGGCCTCCATCACTAACTATGGCTACACCTTC. Translating it yields CASSVASITNYGYTF. Combining the CDR3 with reference TRBV2 and TRBJ1-2 gives the whole variable domain EPEVTQTPSHQVTQMGQEVILRCVPISNHLYFYWYRQILGQKVEFLVSFYNNEISEKSEIFDDQFSVERPDGSNFTLKIRSTKLEDSAMYFCASSVASITNYGYTFGSGTRLTVV.

This rearrangement joins TRBV18 to TRBJ1-6; no reliable D call. The CDR3 is 13 amino acids. Germline V gives CDR1 KGHSH, CDR2 LQKENI. V gave up 2 bases and J gave up 8 bases, with 7 bases separating them. The chain's CDR3 is CASSPEFDSPLHF. The CDR3 nucleotides read TGTGCCAGCTCACCAGAGTTTGATTCACCCCTCCACTTT.

The chain links TRBV24-1 to TRBJ2-3; D perhaps matches TRBD2 (5 bases). The CDR3 runs to 16 residues. Germline CDR1 reads KGHDR; CDR2 reads SFDVKD. The V end lost 3 bases, the J end lost 6 bases, and 18 bases lay between the germline ends. The CDR3 bases are TGTGCCACCAGTGATCGGAGTGGCACTAGGGTGGATACGCAGTATTTT. Amino acid sequence: CATSDRSGTRVDTQYF.

This chain joins TRBV12-3 or TRBV12-4 and TRBJ1-1; no reliable D call. V lost 3 bases and J lost 1, with 6 bases in between. CDR3 length equals 13 residues. CDR3 nucleotides: TGTGCCAGCAGTTTTGCAGAGAACACTGAAGCTTTCTTT. It is translated as CASSFAENTEAFF.

V usage is TRBV6-5 and J usage is TRBJ1-5; D possibly corresponds to TRBD1 (5 bases). Trimming stripped 2 bases from V and 3 bases from J, with 8 bases between. Per the germline V gene, CDR1 is MNHEY and CDR2 is SVGAGI. This CDR3 is 14 amino acids long. This CDR3 reads CASSYGGANQPQHF. The CDR3 DNA reads TGTGCCAGCAGTTACGGTGGGGCCAATCAGCCCCAGCATTTT.

The chain couples TRBV7-9 to TRBJ2-7, with D perhaps matching TRBD1 (5 bases). Per the germline V gene, CDR1 is SEHNR and CDR2 is FQNEAQ (reference sequence). Trimming removed 5 bases at V and 0 bases at J, with 8 bases between. The CDR3 loop spans 13 amino acids. As DNA, the CDR3 is TGTGCCAGCAGCCCGGACAACTCCTACGAGCAGTACTTC. This gives the protein CASSPDNSYEQYF.